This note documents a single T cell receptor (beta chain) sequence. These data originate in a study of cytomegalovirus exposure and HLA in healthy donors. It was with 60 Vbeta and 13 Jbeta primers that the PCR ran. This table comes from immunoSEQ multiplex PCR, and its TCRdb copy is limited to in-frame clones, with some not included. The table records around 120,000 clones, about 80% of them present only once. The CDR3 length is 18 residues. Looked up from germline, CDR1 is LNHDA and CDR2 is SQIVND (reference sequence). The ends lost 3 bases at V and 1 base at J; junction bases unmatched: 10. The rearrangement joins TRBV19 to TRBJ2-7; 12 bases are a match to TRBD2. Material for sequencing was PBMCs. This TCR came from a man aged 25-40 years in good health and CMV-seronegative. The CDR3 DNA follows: TGTGCCAGTAGTATCCGACTAGCGGGAGAGGGGCCTTCCTACGAGCAGTACTTC. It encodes CASSIRLAGEGPSYEQYF.